This TCR beta chain was profiled in a study of cytomegalovirus exposure and HLA in healthy donors. Study-level findings and limits: There were around 160 TCR beta chains listed as cytomegalovirus-associated.

A word on this clone: Its cognate antigen is unknown.

The protocol was immunoSEQ multiplex PCR, while the TCRdb copy is restricted to in-frame clones and leaves out a portion. The sample has about 360,000 clones; 86% are singletons. The sequencing input was PBMCs. The TCR sequence derives from a woman aged 18-35 years in good health and CMV-seronegative.

In DNA, the CDR3 is TGCGCCAGCAGCTTGGCCGGGGCGGGAGTGATGGTATACGAGCAGTACTTC. As protein: CASSLAGAGVMVYEQYF. V and J are TRBV5-1 and TRBJ2-7; TRBD2 agrees at 7 bases. Germline V gene lookup returns CDR1 SGHRS and CDR2 YFSETQ. The CDR3 is made up of 17 amino acids. Trimming took 0 bases from V and 4 from J; bases not matched to a gene: 13. Complete variable domain (other parts from reference TRBV5-1 and TRBJ2-7): KAGVTQTPRYLIKTRGQQVTLSCSPISGHRSVSWYQQTPGQGLQFLFEYFSETQRNKGNFPGRFSGRQFSNSRSEMNVSTLELGDSALYLCASSLAGAGVMVYEQYFGPGTRLTVT.